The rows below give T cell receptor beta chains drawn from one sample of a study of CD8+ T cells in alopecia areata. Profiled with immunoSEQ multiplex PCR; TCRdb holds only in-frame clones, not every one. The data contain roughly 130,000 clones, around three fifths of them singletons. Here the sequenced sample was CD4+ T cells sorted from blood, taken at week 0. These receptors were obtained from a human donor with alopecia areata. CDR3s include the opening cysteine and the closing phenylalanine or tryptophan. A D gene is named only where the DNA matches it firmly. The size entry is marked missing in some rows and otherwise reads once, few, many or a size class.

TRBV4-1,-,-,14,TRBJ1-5,CASSQGVSNQPQHF,TGCGCCAGCAGCCAGGGTGTTAGCAATCAGCCCCAGCATTTT
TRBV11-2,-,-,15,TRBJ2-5,CASSTRTVEGETQYF,TGTGCCAGCAGCACCCGGACAGTGGAGGGGGAGACCCAGTACTTC
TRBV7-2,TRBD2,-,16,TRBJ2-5,CASSAPGTSPFGAQYF,TGTGCCAGCAGCGCACCCGGGACTAGTCCCTTTGGGGCCCAGTACTTC
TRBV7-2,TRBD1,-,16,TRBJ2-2,CASSVDRVPSTGELFF,TGTGCCAGCAGCGTCGACAGGGTTCCAAGCACCGGGGAGCTGTTTTTT
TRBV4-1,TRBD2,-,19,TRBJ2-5,CASSQTGTSGGLYQETQYF,TGCGCCAGCAGCCAAACCGGGACTAGCGGGGGATTATACCAAGAGACCCAGTACTTC
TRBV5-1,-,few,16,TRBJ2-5,CASSLGATDRGETQYF,TGCGCCAGCAGCTTGGGGGCGACGGACCGGGGGGAGACCCAGTACTTC
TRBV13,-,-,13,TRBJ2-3,CASSLGGSDTQYF,TGTGCCAGCAGCTTGGGAGGCTCAGATACGCAGTATTTT
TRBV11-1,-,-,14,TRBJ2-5,CASSLSAGRETQYF,TGTGCCAGCAGCTTATCGGCAGGGCGGGAGACCCAGTACTTC
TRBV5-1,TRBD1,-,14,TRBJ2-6,CASSPEGTEDVLTF,TGCGCCAGCAGCCCCGAGGGGACAGAAGACGTCCTGACTTTC
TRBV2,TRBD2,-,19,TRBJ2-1,CASSEISAGYKRGYNEQFF,TGTGCCAGCAGTGAAATTTCGGCAGGGTATAAGCGGGGGTACAATGAGCAGTTCTTC
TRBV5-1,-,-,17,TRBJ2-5,CASSSHKARGAEETQYF,TGCGCCAGCAGCTCGCACAAGGCCCGTGGCGCGGAAGAGACCCAGTACTTC
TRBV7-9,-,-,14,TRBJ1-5,CASSLGGDNQPQHF,TGTGCCAGCAGCTTGGGGGGGGACAATCAGCCCCAGCATTTT
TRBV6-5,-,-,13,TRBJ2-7,CASSSYPSDEQYF,TGTGCCAGCAGTTCCTACCCCTCGGACGAGCAGTACTTC
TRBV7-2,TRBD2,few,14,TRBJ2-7,CASSRTGTIMEQYF,TGTGCCAGCAGCCGAACCGGGACTATCATGGAGCAGTACTTC
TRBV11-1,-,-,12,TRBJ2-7,CASSYTSWEQYF,TGTGCCAGCAGTTATACTTCTTGGGAGCAGTACTTC
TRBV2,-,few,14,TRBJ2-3,CASSEQGGTDTQYF,TGTGCCAGCAGTGAACAGGGAGGAACAGATACGCAGTATTTT
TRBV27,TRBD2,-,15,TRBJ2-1,CASSPLSGTYNEQFF,TGTGCCAGCAGCCCCCTTAGCGGGACCTACAATGAGCAGTTCTTC
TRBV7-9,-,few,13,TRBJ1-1,CASSTRGNTEAFF,TGTGCCAGCAGCACCAGGGGGAACACTGAAGCTTTCTTT
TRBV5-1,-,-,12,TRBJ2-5,CASSAEQETQYF,TGCGCCAGCAGCGCCGAACAAGAGACCCAGTACTTC
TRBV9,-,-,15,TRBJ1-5,CASSVDGQGNQPQHF,TGTGCCAGCAGCGTAGACGGACAAGGCAATCAGCCCCAGCATTTT
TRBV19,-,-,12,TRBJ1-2,CASKDGYYGYTF,TGTGCCAGTAAGGACGGATACTATGGCTACACCTTC
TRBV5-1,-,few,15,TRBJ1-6,CASSLEIRGYSPLHF,TGCGCCAGCAGCTTGGAGATCAGGGGATACTCACCCCTCCACTTT
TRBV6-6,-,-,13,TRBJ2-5,CASSFLAGETQYF,TGTGCCAGCAGTTTCCTAGCCGGGGAGACCCAGTACTTC
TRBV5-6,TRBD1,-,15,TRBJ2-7,CASRNHRGAEYEQYF,TGTGCCAGCAGGAATCACAGGGGGGCGGAGTACGAGCAGTACTTC
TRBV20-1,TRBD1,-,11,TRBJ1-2,CSAWTGGGYTF,TGCAGTGCTTGGACAGGGGGTGGCTACACCTTC
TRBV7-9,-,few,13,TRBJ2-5,CASSFLHGETQYF,TGTGCCAGCAGCTTTTTGCACGGGGAGACCCAGTACTTC
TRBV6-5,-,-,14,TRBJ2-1,CASSYRERGNEQFF,TGTGCCAGCAGCTACAGGGAAAGGGGCAATGAGCAGTTCTTC
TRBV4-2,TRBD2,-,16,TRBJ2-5,CASSQVPGLESETQYF,TGTGCCAGCAGCCAAGTACCGGGACTAGAGTCCGAGACCCAGTACTTC
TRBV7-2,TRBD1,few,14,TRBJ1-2,CASGGTGENYGYTF,TGTGCCAGCGGAGGGACAGGCGAGAACTATGGCTACACCTTC
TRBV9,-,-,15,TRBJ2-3,CASSGLRHRSDTQYF,TGTGCCAGCAGCGGACTGCGCCACAGGTCAGATACGCAGTATTTT
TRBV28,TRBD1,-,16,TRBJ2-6,CASRITGGAGANVLTF,TGTGCCAGCAGGATTACAGGGGGCGCTGGGGCCAACGTCCTGACTTTC
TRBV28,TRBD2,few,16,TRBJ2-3,CASSGLAGHRTDTQYF,TGTGCCAGCAGTGGACTAGCGGGACACCGGACAGATACGCAGTATTTT
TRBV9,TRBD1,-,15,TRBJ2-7,CASSPRDSGNYEQYF,TGTGCCAGCAGCCCTCGGGACAGTGGCAACTACGAGCAGTACTTC
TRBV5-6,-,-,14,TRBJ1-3,CASSLVSSGNTIYF,TGTGCCAGCAGCTTGGTGAGCTCTGGAAACACCATATATTTT
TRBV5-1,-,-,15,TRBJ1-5,CASSPLGGTNQPQHF,TGCGCCAGCAGCCCCCTCGGGGGGACCAATCAGCCCCAGCATTTT
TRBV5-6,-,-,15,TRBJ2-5,CASSSSWGGQETQYF,TGTGCCAGCAGCTCCTCTTGGGGCGGTCAAGAGACCCAGTACTTC
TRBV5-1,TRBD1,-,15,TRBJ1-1,CASSLPGQPNTEAFF,TGCGCCAGCAGCTTACCGGGACAGCCGAACACTGAAGCTTTCTTT
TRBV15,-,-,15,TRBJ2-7,CATSQDPDGSYEQYF,TGTGCCACCAGCCAAGATCCGGACGGGTCCTACGAGCAGTACTTC
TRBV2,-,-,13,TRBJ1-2,CASTLETVYGYTF,TGTGCCAGCACGTTAGAGACAGTTTATGGCTACACCTTC
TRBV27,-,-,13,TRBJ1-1,CASSLSRQGQAFF,TGTGCCAGCAGTTTATCTCGGCAGGGACAAGCTTTCTTT
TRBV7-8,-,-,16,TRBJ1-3,CASSPRTLYSGNTIYF,TGTGCCAGCAGCCCGAGGACGCTGTACTCTGGAAACACCATATATTTT
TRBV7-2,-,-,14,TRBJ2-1,CASSLAGDRNEQFF,TGTGCCAGCAGCTTAGCTGGCGACCGCAATGAGCAGTTCTTC
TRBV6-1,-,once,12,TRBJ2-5,CASSFQGETQYF,TGTGCCAGCAGCTTCCAAGGGGAGACCCAGTACTTC
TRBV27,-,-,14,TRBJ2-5,CASSHGASQETQYF,TGTGCCAGCAGCCACGGGGCCTCCCAAGAGACCCAGTACTTC
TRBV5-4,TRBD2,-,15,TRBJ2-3,CASSTPSGTTDTQYF,TGTGCCAGCAGCACTCCTAGCGGGACCACAGATACGCAGTATTTT
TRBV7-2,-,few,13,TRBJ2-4,CASSLNSEGIQYF,TGTGCCAGCAGCCTAAATAGCGAGGGCATTCAGTACTTC
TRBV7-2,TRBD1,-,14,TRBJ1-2,CASSSRQGAGGYTF,TGTGCCAGCAGCAGCCGACAGGGGGCGGGCGGCTACACCTTC
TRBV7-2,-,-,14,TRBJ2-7,CASSLVGTSYEQYF,TGTGCCAGCAGCTTAGTGGGGACTTCCTACGAGCAGTACTTC
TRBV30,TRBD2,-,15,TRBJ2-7,CAWSVGVGGSYEQYF,TGTGCCTGGAGCGTCGGGGTAGGCGGGAGCTACGAGCAGTACTTC
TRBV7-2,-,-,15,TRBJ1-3,CASSHMGETGNTIYF,TGTGCCAGCAGCCACATGGGGGAAACTGGAAACACCATATATTTT
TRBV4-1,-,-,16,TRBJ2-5,CASSQDNRDLRETQYF,TGCGCCAGCAGCCAGGATAACAGGGATTTAAGGGAGACCCAGTACTTC
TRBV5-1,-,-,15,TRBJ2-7,CASSVSPSAMYEQYF,TGCGCCAGCAGCGTGAGTCCCTCGGCGATGTACGAGCAGTACTTC
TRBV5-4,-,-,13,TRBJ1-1,CASSAIQGAEAFF,TGTGCCAGCAGCGCCATACAGGGCGCTGAAGCTTTCTTT
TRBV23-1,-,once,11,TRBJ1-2,CASSQPNGYTF,TGCGCCAGCAGTCAACCCAATGGCTACACCTTC
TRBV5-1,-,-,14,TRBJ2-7,CASSTTVGGYEQYF,TGCGCCAGCAGCACCACCGTCGGGGGCTACGAGCAGTACTTC
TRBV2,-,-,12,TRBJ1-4,CASKNRNEKLFF,TGTGCCAGCAAAAACAGAAATGAAAAACTGTTTTTT